The 25 T cell receptor beta chains listed next were all sequenced from one sample in a study of blood T cell repertoires in COVID-19. Method: immunoSEQ multiplex PCR; TCRdb's copy keeps in-frame clones and lacks some. In the table there are over 350,000 clones, roughly 90% of which are singletons. Sequences were obtained from PBMCs or T cells enriched from blood (not recorded which). The receptors shown here come from a woman aged 25 to 45 with acute COVID-19.

V is TRBV5-1 and J is TRBJ2-1; maybe TRBD2 (6 bases). Trimming shortened V by 0 bases and J by 4 bases, and 11 bases separated the two germline ends. Germline CDR1 is SGHRS and CDR2 is YFSETQ. The CDR3 is 15 amino acids. This chain's CDR3 is CASSLGPGEYNEQFF. CDR3 DNA: TGCGCCAGCAGCTTGGGTCCGGGGGAGTACAATGAGCAGTTCTTC.

This clone was seen only a few times. The chain couples TRBV27 to TRBJ2-6; the match to TRBD1 covers 9 bases. The junction had 11 bases not matched to a gene; V was cut back by 6 bases and J by 2 bases. The CDR3 is made up of 18 amino acids. Germline CDR1 reads MNHEY; CDR2 reads SMNVEV (reference sequence). CDR3 coding DNA: TGTGCCAGCAGCCGAGGACGGGACAGGGTTCCTGGGGCCAACGTCCTGACTTTC. This translates into CASSRGRDRVPGANVLTF.

This clone is a singleton in its sample. The gene calls are TRBV7-9 and TRBJ2-6; D uncertain. V lost 5 bases and J 0 bases, leaving 8 bases between the germline ends. In germline, CDR1 is SEHNR, CDR2 FQNEAQ (reference sequence). The CDR3 consists of 15 residues. CDR3 loop: CASSLPLSGANVLTF. In nucleotides, the CDR3 is TGTGCCAGCAGCCTTCCTCTCTCTGGGGCCAACGTCCTGACTTTC.

V usage is TRBV5-1 and J usage is TRBJ1-1; possibly TRBD1 for D (6 bases). The CDR3 has 17 residues. V was pared by 1 base and J by 5 bases, with 21 bases between. The germline CDR1 and CDR2 sequences are SGHRS and YFSETQ. CDR3 region: CASSLTSVGRGKTEAFF. The CDR3 region has the DNA TGCGCCAGCAGCTTGACCTCGGTTGGCAGGGGAAAGACTGAAGCTTTCTTT.

The chain links TRBV30 to TRBJ2-1, with 11 bases identical to TRBD2. V lost 7 bases and J lost 9; bases outside the gene matches: 20. CDR1 and CDR2 (germline): GTSNPN, SVGIG (reference sequence). CDR3 size: 17 residues. The CDR3, as DNA: TGTGCCTATTCGCGACTAGCGGGGTTGATGTGGGCGGGTGAGCAGTTCTTC. Protein product: CAYSRLAGLMWAGEQFF.

The chain joins TRBV9 to TRBJ2-7; 8 bases fit TRBD2. The ends lost 0 bases at V and 5 bases at J; junction bases unmatched: 7. Per the germline V gene, CDR1 is SGDLS and CDR2 is YYNGEE. The CDR3 has 15 residues. This chain's CDR3 is CASSVAAGENHEQYF. CDR3 DNA: TGTGCCAGCAGCGTAGCAGCGGGGGAAAACCACGAGCAGTACTTC.

CDR3 sequence reads: CASSPGTGGSQYF. The CDR3 DNA follows: TGTGCCAGCTCACCCGGGACAGGAGGGTCGCAGTATTTT. The rearrangement links TRBV18 to TRBJ2-3, with TRBD1 matching over 8 bases. J lost 10 bases, V lost 3 bases, and 6 bases had no gene match. This CDR3 comprises 13 residues. Germline CDR1 KGHSH, CDR2 LQKENI.

The chain links TRBV29-1 to TRBJ1-2; 8 bases agree with TRBD1. V gave up 4 bases and J gave up 4 bases; unmatched junction bases: 8. In germline, CDR1 is SQVTM, CDR2 ANQGSEA. The CDR3 contains 14 residues. The CDR3 DNA reads TGCAGCGTTGGTGGACAGGGAGTAGGCTATGGCTACACCTTC. Its translation: CSVGGQGVGYGYTF. Using reference TRBV29-1 and TRBJ1-2 for the parts outside the CDR3, the full variable domain is SAVISQKPSRDICQRGTSLTIQCQVDSQVTMMFWYRQQPGQSLTLIATANQGSEATYESGFVIDKFPISRPNLTFSTLTVSNMSPEDSSIYLCSVGGQGVGYGYTFGSGTRLTVV.

In this sample, this clone turned up a few times. This chain links TRBV3-1 (or the pseudogene TRBV3-2) with TRBJ2-1; 10 bases are shared with TRBD2. CDR1 is LGHDT and CDR2 is YNNKEL in the germline V gene (reference sequence). The V and J ends lost 6 bases and 8 bases, in that order; junction bases with no gene match: 7. CDR3 length: 14 residues. The CDR3 DNA follows: TGTGCCAGCAGAGAAAGCGGGGGGGATCATGAGCAGTTCTTC. The encoded protein is CASRESGGDHEQFF.

The chain has TRBV24-1 and TRBJ2-5, with 14 bases aligning to TRBD2. This CDR3 contains 16 residues. Trimming took 3 bases from V and 5 from J; bases not matched to a gene: 4. Per germline, CDR1 KGHDR and CDR2 SFDVKD. The DNA for the CDR3 is TGTGCCACCAGTGATACCGGACTAGCGGGGGGTGAGACCCAGTACTTC. Protein: CATSDTGLAGGETQYF.

The chain couples TRBV20-1 to TRBJ2-7, with a possible D match to TRBD1 (5 bases). CDR3 length: 11 residues. Germline V gives CDR1 DFQATT, CDR2 SNEGSKA (reference sequence). Between the trimmed V and J ends, which lost 1 base and 8 bases, there was a span of 9 bases. CDR3 amino acids: CSARVGQKQYF. The CDR3, as DNA: TGCAGTGCTAGAGTAGGACAAAAGCAGTACTTC.

The CDR3 reads CASSFGLAHEQYF. As DNA, the CDR3 is TGTGCCAGCAGTTTCGGACTAGCCCACGAGCAGTACTTC. The chain combines TRBV2 with TRBJ2-7, with 8 bases aligning to TRBD2. CDR3 size: 13 residues. V gave up 5 bases and J gave up 5 bases; unmatched junction bases: 5. The germline CDR1 and CDR2 sequences are SNHLY and FYNNEI. Full variable domain (rest looked up from reference TRBV2 and TRBJ2-7): EPEVTQTPSHQVTQMGQEVILRCVPISNHLYFYWYRQILGQKVEFLVSFYNNEISEKSEIFDDQFSVERPDGSNFTLKIRSTKLEDSAMYFCASSFGLAHEQYFGPGTRLTVT.

J is TRBJ2-1 and V is TRBV19; 13 bases map to TRBD2. This CDR3 has 16 amino acids. V was pared by 6 bases and J by 4 bases, with 6 bases of the junction left unmatched. Germline CDR1 LNHDA, CDR2 SQIVND (reference sequence). DNA of the CDR3: TGTGCCAGTAGCCCTACTAGCGGGGGGGCGTACAATGAGCAGTTCTTC. It is translated as CASSPTSGGAYNEQFF. Together with reference TRBV19 and TRBJ2-1, the CDR3 gives the full variable domain: DGGITQSPKYLFRKEGQNVTLSCEQNLNHDAMYWYRQDPGQGLRLIYYSQIVNDFQKGDIAEGYSVSREKKESFPLTVTSAQKNPTAFYLCASSPTSGGAYNEQFFGPGTRLTVL.

J is TRBJ1-1 and V is TRBV27; D unresolved. The ends were cut back, 2 bases at V and 3 bases at J, with 7 bases in the middle. Per germline, CDR1 MNHEY and CDR2 SMNVEV (reference sequence). This CDR3 comprises 13 residues. The DNA of the CDR3 is TGTGCCAGCAGTTTAGGCAGGTACACTGAAGCTTTCTTT. Residues: CASSLGRYTEAFF.

V gene TRBV5-1 combines with J gene TRBJ2-7, with 13 positions matching TRBD2. This CDR3 has 15 residues. Trimming took 5 bases from V and 2 from J; bases not matched to a gene: 4. Per germline, CDR1 SGHRS and CDR2 YFSETQ. The CDR3 bases are TGCGCCAGCAGAGAGGGACTAGCGGGGACCTACGAGCAGTACTTC. Amino acids: CASREGLAGTYEQYF. Using reference TRBV5-1 and TRBJ2-7 for the parts outside the CDR3, the full variable domain is KAGVTQTPRYLIKTRGQQVTLSCSPISGHRSVSWYQQTPGQGLQFLFEYFSETQRNKGNFPGRFSGRQFSNSRSEMNVSTLELGDSALYLCASREGLAGTYEQYFGPGTRLTVT.

The V gene is TRBV30, the J gene TRBJ2-3; 8 bases are shared with TRBD2. Trimming removed 0 bases from V and 1 base from J; junction bases left unmatched: 0. This CDR3 is 14 amino acids long. Germline V gives CDR1 GTSNPN, CDR2 SVGIG (reference sequence). CDR3 sequence (DNA): TGTGCCTGGAGTGTAGCGGGGGGCACAGATACGCAGTATTTT. It yields the protein CAWSVAGGTDTQYF.

The chain joins TRBV19 to TRBJ1-6, with 7 bases lining up with TRBD1. V was clipped by 2 bases and J by 8 bases; unmatched bases: 6. The germline CDR1 and CDR2 sequences are LNHDA and SQIVND (reference sequence). This CDR3 is 15 amino acids long. CDR3 DNA: TGTGCCAGTAGTATAATCGCAGGGGGGTATTCACCCCTCCACTTT. It is translated as CASSIIAGGYSPLHF.

This clone was seen more than once but under ten times. The V gene is TRBV19, the J gene TRBJ1-1; D perhaps matches TRBD1 (5 bases). The CDR3 contains 14 residues. Germline values: CDR1 LNHDA, CDR2 SQIVND (reference sequence). V lost 2 bases and J lost 1, with 8 bases in between. The CDR3 DNA reads as TGTGCCAGTAGTATACGGGGGTGGAACACTGAAGCTTTCTTT. Translating it yields CASSIRGWNTEAFF. Based on the CDR3 plus reference TRBV19 and TRBJ1-1, the full variable domain is DGGITQSPKYLFRKEGQNVTLSCEQNLNHDAMYWYRQDPGQGLRLIYYSQIVNDFQKGDIAEGYSVSREKKESFPLTVTSAQKNPTAFYLCASSIRGWNTEAFFGQGTRLTVV.

This clone has just one count. V is TRBV12-5 and J is TRBJ1-2; 8 bases agree with TRBD1. The CDR3 consists of 14 residues. The V segment lost 6 bases and the J segment 5 bases; nucleotides outside the gene matches: 8. CDR1 and CDR2 (germline): LGHNT, FRNRAP. CDR3 DNA sequence: TGTGCTAGTGGCCGGGACAGGCGGGATTATGGCTACACCTTC. Encoded protein: CASGRDRRDYGYTF.

The genes are TRBV19 and TRBJ2-7; 8 bases line up with TRBD1. The J segment lost 3 bases and the V segment lost 5 bases, leaving 6 bases of the junction unmatched. This CDR3 spans 14 amino acids. CDR1 and CDR2 (germline): LNHDA, SQIVND (reference sequence). The CDR3 sequence: CASSDRGALYEQYF. The CDR3 bases are TGTGCCAGTAGTGACAGGGGAGCCCTCTACGAGCAGTACTTC.

This chain links TRBV4-1 with TRBJ1-1; D ambiguous. Trimming took off 0 bases at V and 0 bases at J, with 8 bases between the two ends. The CDR3 runs to 15 residues. Germline values: CDR1 MGHRA, CDR2 YSYEKL. CDR3 bases: TGCGCCAGCAGCCAAGAGGTCGCGATGAACACTGAAGCTTTCTTT. Its translation is CASSQEVAMNTEAFF.

A single count supports this clone. The DNA of the CDR3 is TGTGCCAGCAGTGAAAAAGCAGGGTTGGATGGCTACACCTTC. Protein product: CASSEKAGLDGYTF. J is TRBJ1-2 and V is TRBV6-1, with TRBD1 as a possible D gene (5 bases). Germline V gives CDR1 MNHNS, CDR2 SASEGT. The CDR3 has 14 residues. The ends were cut back, 2 bases at V and 6 bases at J, with 13 bases in the middle.

This chain connects TRBV24-1 to TRBJ2-5; D gene uncertain. The CDR3 covers 10 residues. Germline CDR1 reads KGHDR; CDR2 reads SFDVKD. The CDR3 nucleotides are TGTGTCCCGTCCATCAGGACCCAGTACTTC. Translated, it gives CVPSIRTQYF.

The chain is built from TRBV18 and TRBJ2-3; 11 nucleotides line up with TRBD2. Germline lookup yields CDR1 KGHSH and CDR2 LQKENI. V trimming: 3 bases; J trimming: 1 base; junction bases outside the gene matches: 3. The CDR3 runs to 16 residues. The CDR3 DNA reads as TGTGCCAGCTCACCGTTACTAGCGGGGGGCACAGATACGCAGTATTTT. It is translated as CASSPLLAGGTDTQYF.

V and J are TRBV7-2 and TRBJ1-3; 7 nucleotides line up with TRBD1. Germline CDR1 reads SGHTA; CDR2 reads FQGNSA. V was pared by 1 base and J by 0 bases, with 3 bases of the junction left unmatched. This CDR3 has 16 residues. This CDR3 is CASSLGSGGSGNTIYF. The CDR3 nucleotides read TGTGCCAGCAGCTTAGGTTCAGGGGGCTCTGGAAACACCATATATTTT. Together with reference TRBV7-2 and TRBJ1-3, the CDR3 gives the full variable domain: GAGVSQSPSNKVTEKGKDVELRCDPISGHTALYWYRQSLGQGLEFLIYFQGNSAPDKSGLPSDRFSAERTGGSVSTLTIQRTQQEDSAVYLCASSLGSGGSGNTIYFGEGSWLTVV.